This T cell receptor (beta chain) stems from a study of T cells after yellow fever vaccination. The CDR3 runs 19 residues. Germline V gene lookup returns CDR1 LGHNA and CDR2 YSLEER. This clonotype occurred a few times. Its antigen remains unknown. One junction end does not reproduce the germline sequence, and a read error may be involved. TCRdb itself ran the 5' RACE reads through MiXCR, one entry per CDR3 protein. The data hold around 300,000 distinct CDR3 sequences, with roughly 13% observed a single time. Study-wide results and caveats: Any FACS-sorted repertoire could hold abundant clonotypes that contaminate it from the bulk population.

Specimen: CD4+ T cells sorted from PBMCs, collected 45 days after the yellow fever booster vaccination. This TCR was sampled from a young man who received the YFV17D yellow fever vaccine. This chain uses TRBV4-3 with TRBJ2-1, with TRBD2 matching over 8 bases. The CDR3 DNA reads as TGCGCCAGCAGCCAAGAAGCGGGGGTAGCGGGTTTCATGACAAAAACCCCCCATTTC. Its protein product is CASSQEAGVAGFMTKTPHF.